Listed below are T cell receptor beta chains from one sample, sequenced in a study of identical twins. TCRdb itself ran the 5' RACE reads through MiXCR, one entry per CDR3 protein. The sample lists hundreds of thousands of distinct CDR3 sequences, roughly 24% occurring once. These data were also filed under a second study, of T cells expressing NK-cell markers.

Input material: CD4+ T cells sorted from blood. Every receptor here comes from a woman under 30 in good health. Both conserved end residues are part of each CDR3. A D gene is named only where the DNA matches it firmly. A clone size is listed for some rows: how often the clone was seen (once, few, many), or a class if it is expanded.

clone_size | j_call | v_call | d_call | cdr3_nt | cdr3_aa
- | TRBJ1-1 | TRBV11-2 | - | TGTGCCAGCAGCTTATGGACGGGGCTAGACACTGAAGCTTTCTTT | CASSLWTGLDTEAFF
- | TRBJ1-2 | TRBV10-3 | - | TGTGCCATCAGTGTACAGGGAAAGGACTATGGCTACACCTTC | CAISVQGKDYGYTF
few | TRBJ1-5 | TRBV7-7 | - | TGTGCCAGCAGCCGAGAACGGCAGCCCCAGCATTTT | CASSRERQPQHF
- | TRBJ2-1 | TRBV25-1 | - | TGTGCCAGCAGGACCTACGAGGTAGGGGACAATGAGCAGTTCTTC | CASRTYEVGDNEQFF
- | TRBJ2-3 | TRBV25-1 | - | TGTGCCAGCAGAAAGAGCGGCTCAGATACGCAGTATTTT | CASRKSGSDTQYF
few | TRBJ2-5 | TRBV7-8 | - | TGTGCCAGCCGTCAGCGGGTCCAAGAGACCCAGTACTTC | CASRQRVQETQYF
- | TRBJ1-1 | TRBV12-3/TRBV12-4 | - | TGTGCCAGCAGGGGAGGGGTGGCGGCTTTCTTT | CASRGGVAAFF
- | TRBJ2-1 | TRBV2 | TRBD2 | TGTGCCAGCAGTTTATTAGCGGGAGGGCCTGGTGGACAGTTCTTC | CASSLLAGGPGGQFF
- | TRBJ2-1 | TRBV5-1 | - | TGCGCCAGCAAGGTCTCAAACAATGAGCAGTTCTTC | CASKVSNNEQFF
- | TRBJ2-1 | TRBV5-1 | TRBD2 | TGCGCCAGCAGCCCTCTAGCGGGGGGGTCGGGAGAGCAGTTCTTC | CASSPLAGGSGEQFF
many | TRBJ2-1 | TRBV29-1 | TRBD2 | TGCAGCGTTGGGGCTAGCGGGAGGGGGCAGTTCTTC | CSVGASGRGQFF
many | TRBJ1-2 | TRBV5-1 | - | TGCGCCAGCAGCTTGGGACAAGGAAGCTATGGCTACACCTTC | CASSLGQGSYGYTF
- | TRBJ2-1 | TRBV5-1 | - | TGCGCCAGCAGCTCCTTCGATGGTAATGAGCAGTTCTTC | CASSSFDGNEQFF
few | TRBJ2-5 | TRBV10-3 | - | TGTGCCATCAGTGAGTCTACCCCGGGAGAGACCCAGTACTTC | CAISESTPGETQYF
few | TRBJ1-1 | TRBV3-1 | - | TGTGCCAGCAGCCTCCAACCGGGCTCCAACACTGAAGCTTTCTTT | CASSLQPGSNTEAFF
- | TRBJ1-1 | TRBV5-1 | - | TGCGCCTCTGCCCGTGTCATGAACACTGAAGCTTTCTTT | CASARVMNTEAFF
- | TRBJ2-5 | TRBV5-1 | - | TGCGCCAGCAGCTCCCGGGACTTCGCAGAGACCCAGTACTTC | CASSSRDFAETQYF
- | TRBJ2-5 | TRBV6-2/TRBV6-3 | TRBD2 | TGTGCCAGCAGTTACGGCAGGACTAGCACCTTCGGGGAGACCCAGTACTTC | CASSYGRTSTFGETQYF
few | TRBJ1-1 | TRBV5-1 | - | TGCGCCAGCAGCCCTCAGGGTTCGGGCAGGAACACTGAAGCTTTCTTT | CASSPQGSGRNTEAFF
many | TRBJ1-2 | TRBV12-3/TRBV12-4 | - | TGTGCCAGCAGTAGTTCATGGACAGCCTATGGCTACACCTTC | CASSSSWTAYGYTF
- | TRBJ2-7 | TRBV19 | TRBD2 | TGTGCCAGTAGTAGATTCGGGACTAAAACCACCACCTACGAGCAGTACTTC | CASSRFGTKTTTYEQYF
- | TRBJ1-1 | TRBV20-1 | - | TGCAGTGCTAGAGATATGGGCGCAGCTTTCTTT | CSARDMGAAFF
- | TRBJ2-3 | TRBV7-2 | - | TGTGCCAGCAGTCCTCCGGGGGTAGGAGATACGCAGTATTTT | CASSPPGVGDTQYF
many | TRBJ2-7 | TRBV12-3/TRBV12-4 | TRBD1 | TGTGCCAGCAGTCGAACAGGGGGCTCCGAGCAGTACTTC | CASSRTGGSEQYF
few | TRBJ2-3 | TRBV9 | - | TGTGCCAGCACCCGAGAAGGACAGCAACGGGATACGCAGTATTTT | CASTREGQQRDTQYF
- | TRBJ2-1 | TRBV9 | TRBD2 | TGTGCCAGCAGCCCGGGGACTACGTACAATGAGCAGTTCTTC | CASSPGTTYNEQFF
- | TRBJ2-7 | TRBV2 | TRBD2 | TGTGCCAGCAAGGGACTAGCGGGCGGCACCTACGAGCAGTACTTC | CASKGLAGGTYEQYF
few | TRBJ2-7 | TRBV20-1 | TRBD2 | TGCAGTGCTAGCCCATCTAGCGGCGAGGGCTACGAGCAGTACTTC | CSASPSSGEGYEQYF
few | TRBJ2-7 | TRBV11-2 | - | TGTGCCAGCAGCCCAAGAAGACGTTCTTCCTACGAGCAGTACTTC | CASSPRRRSSYEQYF
- | TRBJ2-5 | TRBV15 | - | TGTGCCACCAGCAGAGATGCGGGTCTACACTTCGGGGAGACCCAGTACTTC | CATSRDAGLHFGETQYF
- | TRBJ2-1 | TRBV24-1 | - | TGTGCCACCAGTGAGGCGAGGGGAAGGGCGGTCAATGAGCAGTTCTTC | CATSEARGRAVNEQFF
- | TRBJ1-6 | TRBV6-5 | - | TGTGCCTCGAGGGGGGGGAATTCACCCCTCCACTTT | CASRGGNSPLHF
few | TRBJ2-2 | TRBV9 | - | TGTGCCAGCAGCGTAGGGACTCGTCCGAACACCGGGGAGCTGTTTTTT | CASSVGTRPNTGELFF
few | TRBJ2-1 | TRBV15 | - | TGTGCCACCAGCAGAGACCCGGGACTTTCCAATGAGCAGTTCTTC | CATSRDPGLSNEQFF
few | TRBJ1-1 | TRBV29-1 | - | TGCAGCGTTGATACGGGTCGTCCGATTACTGAAGCTTTCTTT | CSVDTGRPITEAFF
few | TRBJ1-1 | TRBV20-1 | - | TGCAGTGTTCGACAGCGTGAAGCTTTCTTT | CSVRQREAFF
many | TRBJ1-1 | TRBV6-5 | TRBD1 | TGTGCCAGCAGTTACCCGGGACAGGGCCTCAACACTGAAGCTTTCTTT | CASSYPGQGLNTEAFF
- | TRBJ2-3 | TRBV11-2 | - | TGTGCCAGCAGCAAAGCAGGATTCGGGACGCAGTATTTT | CASSKAGFGTQYF
few | TRBJ2-1 | TRBV24-1 | TRBD2 | TGTGCCACTCAGGGACTAGCATGGAATGAGCAGTTCTTC | CATQGLAWNEQFF
- | TRBJ1-1 | TRBV5-5 | - | TGTGCCAGCAGCGGCCACAGGGCGGGGGCTGAAGCTTTCTTT | CASSGHRAGAEAFF
- | TRBJ2-1 | TRBV20-1 | TRBD2 | TGCAGTGCTAGAGATCCGGGGACTAGCACAAACAATGAGCAGTTCTTC | CSARDPGTSTNNEQFF
- | TRBJ2-7 | TRBV15 | - | TGTGCCACCAGCAGATCACGGGGTAAGGAGCAGTACTTC | CATSRSRGKEQYF
few | TRBJ1-2 | TRBV7-2 | - | TGTGCCAGCAGCTTAGATCAGAGGGCAGGTGATGGCTACACCTTC | CASSLDQRAGDGYTF
- | TRBJ2-2 | TRBV27 | - | TGTGCCAGCAGTTTCTCGGGGCAGGTTAACACCGGGGAGCTGTTTTTT | CASSFSGQVNTGELFF
- | TRBJ2-5 | TRBV3-1 | TRBD2 | TGTGCCAGCAGCCAAGCAGGCGGGAGAGAGACCCAGTACTTC | CASSQAGGRETQYF
few | TRBJ1-2 | TRBV11-2 | TRBD1 | TGTGCCAGCAGCTCCGGGACAGGGGGCGACTATGGCTACACCTTC | CASSSGTGGDYGYTF